The rows below give T cell receptor beta chains drawn from one sample of a study of cytomegalovirus exposure and HLA in healthy donors. Measured with immunoSEQ multiplex PCR; TCRdb has only the in-frame clones, and not every one. The sample includes some 330,000 clones, roughly 85% seen only once; the top ten take under 0.85%. The source material was PBMCs. Every receptor here comes from a woman aged 18-35 years in good health and CMV-seronegative. Each CDR3 is given with its conserved first and last residue. The D gene is left open where the match is weak. For some rows the clone size is stated as once, few or many, or as a class when expanded; others skip it.

v_call,d_call,j_call,clone_size,cdr3_nt,cdr3_aa
TRBV7-9,TRBD1,TRBJ1-1,.,TGTGCCAGCAGGAGTCACGATACAGGGGGCGGCACTGAAGCTTTCTTT,CASRSHDTGGGTEAFF
TRBV2,TRBD2,TRBJ2-7,.,TGTGCCAGCAGTGACGTACTAGCGGGGGAGCAGTACTTC,CASSDVLAGEQYF
TRBV28,TRBD1,TRBJ2-3,.,TGTGCCAGCAGTTTAGGTTGGACAGGGGTGGCAGATACGCAGTATTTT,CASSLGWTGVADTQYF
TRBV5-4,TRBD1,TRBJ1-2,.,TGTGCCAGCAGCTTCTGGACAGGGGGATTGGACTATGGCTACACCTTC,CASSFWTGGLDYGYTF
TRBV7-6,.,TRBJ2-7,.,TGTGCCAGCAGCCCTGACACCTACGAGCAGTACTTC,CASSPDTYEQYF
TRBV7-9,.,TRBJ1-2,few,TGTGCCAGCAGCTTGGGCCTGACAGCCTACTATAACTATGGCTACACCTTC,CASSLGLTAYYNYGYTF
TRBV7-3,TRBD1,TRBJ2-2,.,TGTGCCAGCAGCTCAACTCTTCCGGGACAGAGCGGGGAGCTGTTTTTT,CASSSTLPGQSGELFF
TRBV19,.,TRBJ1-1,once,TGTGCCAGTAGGGTAGGACAGCGCGCAGAAGCTTTCTTT,CASRVGQRAEAFF
TRBV6-5,.,TRBJ1-2,few,TGTGCCAGCACCCAGGGATGGCAGGGAGGAGGCTACACCTTC,CASTQGWQGGGYTF
TRBV6-5,TRBD1,TRBJ2-7,.,TGTGCCAGCAGTTCCTCGGACAGGGAGAACGAGCAGTACTTC,CASSSSDRENEQYF
TRBV5-5,.,TRBJ1-5,.,TGTGCCAGCAGCTTGGAGGGATTCGGGGGCAATCAGCCCCAGCATTTT,CASSLEGFGGNQPQHF
TRBV7-8,.,TRBJ2-7,.,TGTGCCAGCTCTAGGGGCCTAGCGGAGCAGTACTTC,CASSRGLAEQYF
TRBV11-2,.,TRBJ2-7,.,TGTGCCAGCAGCTTAACACCGGGGTACTACGAGCAGTACTTC,CASSLTPGYYEQYF
TRBV7-8,.,TRBJ2-5,.,TGTGCCAGCAGCTCACAGGGACAAGTCCAAGAGACCCAGTACTTC,CASSSQGQVQETQYF
TRBV4-1,.,TRBJ1-5,.,TGCGCCAGCAGCCAAGATGCCGGGAATAGCAATCAGCCCCAGCATTTT,CASSQDAGNSNQPQHF
TRBV5-1,TRBD2,TRBJ2-2,once,TGCGCCAGCAGCTTGGAAGCGGGAGTACCCACCGGGGAGCTGTTTTTT,CASSLEAGVPTGELFF
TRBV18,.,TRBJ1-1,.,TGTGCCAGCTCACAGGGGTTCGGCACTGAAGCTTTCTTT,CASSQGFGTEAFF
TRBV19,.,TRBJ1-2,.,TGTGCCAGTAGTATTGAGGACAGTTTCTATGGCTACACCTTC,CASSIEDSFYGYTF
TRBV5-4,TRBD1,TRBJ2-3,.,TGTGCCAGCAGCTCCGGGACAGGGGGCTTCACAGATACGCAGTATTTT,CASSSGTGGFTDTQYF
TRBV6-5,.,TRBJ2-7,few,TGTGCCAGCAGTTACTCGACCAGCGGGCACACCTACGAGCAGTACTTC,CASSYSTSGHTYEQYF
TRBV7-9,.,TRBJ2-2,once,TGTGCCAGCAGCTTAGACGGGGTAACCGGGGAGCTGTTTTTT,CASSLDGVTGELFF
TRBV4-1,.,TRBJ2-1,few,TGCGCCAGCAGCCAAGATCTGCGGGGTAAGCAGTTCTTC,CASSQDLRGKQFF
TRBV6-5,.,TRBJ2-1,.,TGTGCCAGCAGTTACTGGGGCGCAAGTTACAATGAGCAGTTCTTC,CASSYWGASYNEQFF
TRBV6-6,TRBD2,TRBJ2-1,.,TGTGCCAGCAGTTACCCGACTAGCGGGAGGGTGAATGAGCAGTTCTTC,CASSYPTSGRVNEQFF
TRBV5-1,TRBD2,TRBJ2-3,once,TGCGCCAGCAGCCAATACTCGACTTCGGGGGGTGGCACAGATACGCAGTATTTT,CASSQYSTSGGGTDTQYF
TRBV2,TRBD1,TRBJ2-2,.,TGTGCCAGCAGGAAGGGACAGACCGGGGCCGGGGAGCTGTTTTTT,CASRKGQTGAGELFF
TRBV4-3,TRBD2,TRBJ2-1,once,TGCGCCAGCAGTAAGGGGACTAGCCCTAATATGAAGCAGTTCTTC,CASSKGTSPNMKQFF
TRBV5-4,.,TRBJ2-7,.,TGTGCCAGCAGCTTGGTAGCGGACCGGATATCGAGCTCCTACGAGCAGTACTTC,CASSLVADRISSSYEQYF
TRBV11-2,TRBD1,TRBJ2-7,.,TGTGCCAGCACCCAACAGGGGTGGTACGAGCAGTACTTC,CASTQQGWYEQYF
TRBV5-4,.,TRBJ2-7,.,TGTGCCAGCAGCTCGGTAGACTCCTACGAGCAGTACTTC,CASSSVDSYEQYF
TRBV19,.,TRBJ1-1,.,TGTGCCATTACAAACGGAGACACTGAAGCTTTCTTT,CAITNGDTEAFF
TRBV5-4,TRBD2,TRBJ2-3,.,TGTGCCAGCAGCCCCGGACTAGCGGGAGCGGCAGATACGCAGTATTTT,CASSPGLAGAADTQYF
TRBV6-1,.,TRBJ1-2,.,TGTGCCAGCAGTGAAGCGAATATGGGCTTCTATGGCTACACCTTC,CASSEANMGFYGYTF
TRBV29-1,TRBD2,TRBJ2-7,.,TGCAGCGTTTCTTACTCCGGGACTAGCTCCTACGAGCAGTACTTC,CSVSYSGTSSYEQYF
TRBV9,TRBD2,TRBJ2-7,.,TGTGCCAGCAGCGCCGGACTAGCGGGATGGGGGGAGCAGTACTTC,CASSAGLAGWGEQYF
TRBV5-3,.,TRBJ2-6,once,TGTGCCAGAAGCTTGGTTTGGGCGTCTGGGGCCAACGTCCTGACTTTC,CARSLVWASGANVLTF
TRBV6-1,TRBD2,TRBJ2-1,.,TGTGCCAGCAGTTGGACTAGCGGGAGAGGTGAGCAGTTCTTC,CASSWTSGRGEQFF
TRBV6-5,.,TRBJ1-2,.,TGTGCCAGCGCCCGCGAGGGTACGGCTGACTATGGCTACACCTTC,CASAREGTADYGYTF
TRBV6-5,.,TRBJ1-2,once,TGTGCCAGCGCCCCAGGACAGCTCTATGGCTACACCTTC,CASAPGQLYGYTF
TRBV29-1,.,TRBJ2-7,few,TGCAGCGCCGCGCGAAGGTGGGGTGAGGCGGGTAGCTCCTACGAGCAGTACTTC,CSAARRWGEAGSSYEQYF
TRBV30,.,TRBJ1-1,.,TGTGCCTGGAGTATGGGGGGACCGGAGGCTTTCTTT,CAWSMGGPEAFF
TRBV5-4,TRBD1,TRBJ2-5,.,TGTGCCAGCAGCCCGACAGGGGGAGAGACCCAGTACTTC,CASSPTGGETQYF
TRBV6-1,TRBD2,TRBJ2-1,.,TGTGCCAGCAGTGAAACCCCTAGCGGCCTAGGATACAATGAGCAGTTCTTC,CASSETPSGLGYNEQFF
TRBV19,TRBD1,TRBJ1-2,few,TGTGCCAGTACCGCAGACAGGGGCTATGGCTACACCTTC,CASTADRGYGYTF
TRBV7-3,TRBD1,TRBJ1-1,.,TGTGCCAGCAGCCTCTCCGGGACAGGGGACACTGAAGCTTTCTTT,CASSLSGTGDTEAFF
TRBV15,TRBD1,TRBJ2-5,.,TGTGCCACCAGCAGATCTACAGGGGCGGTAGAGACCCAGTACTTC,CATSRSTGAVETQYF
TRBV6-4,.,TRBJ2-3,once,TGTGCCAGCAGTGACGGCGGGATTGGCACAGATACGCAGTATTTT,CASSDGGIGTDTQYF
TRBV28,.,TRBJ1-2,.,TGTGCCAGCAGTTTACTCCGACAGGACCACCGCTATGGCTACACCTTC,CASSLLRQDHRYGYTF
TRBV28,.,TRBJ2-7,.,TGTGCCAGCAGTCTCCGGAGTGGATCCTACGAGCAGTACTTC,CASSLRSGSYEQYF
TRBV27,TRBD1,TRBJ2-1,.,TGTGCCAGCAGACCCGGGACAGGGAGTAGGCACTACAATGAGCAGTTCTTC,CASRPGTGSRHYNEQFF
TRBV30,.,TRBJ2-2,once,TGTGCCTGGAGTCCCCTAAACACCGGGGAGCTGTTTTTT,CAWSPLNTGELFF
TRBV7-9,.,TRBJ1-2,.,TGTGCCAGCAGCCCGACGGAGGGAGTCCTAGGCTACACCTTC,CASSPTEGVLGYTF